The 30 T cell receptor beta chains below come from one sample, sequenced in a study of CD8+ T cells in alopecia areata. Reverse transcribed after extraction, RNA yielded cDNA as the sequencing template. Sequenced by immunoSEQ multiplex PCR; TCRdb stores in-frame clones only, minus some. The data contain about 110,000 clones, 45% to 60% of them singletons. Sequencing was carried out using NKG2D-low CD8+ T cells sorted from blood. These receptors all come from a human donor with alopecia areata.

The genes are TRBV5-6 and TRBJ1-1; D gene unclear. This CDR3 comprises 13 residues. V lost 2 bases, J lost 3 bases, and 8 bases lay in between. Looked up from germline, CDR1 is SGHDT and CDR2 is YYEEEE. CDR3 bases: TGTGCCAGCAGCTTCCGTCAAGACACTGAAGCTTTCTTT. Protein sequence: CASSFRQDTEAFF. Complete variable domain (other parts from reference TRBV5-6 and TRBJ1-1): DAGVTQSPTHLIKTRGQQVTLRCSPKSGHDTVSWYQQALGQGPQFIFQYYEEEERQRGNFPDRFSGHQFPNYSSELNVNALLLGDSALYLCASSFRQDTEAFFGQGTRLTVV.

The chain uses TRBV27 and TRBJ1-1; 10 bases match TRBD1. Unmatched junction bases numbered 7, after V lost 4 bases and J lost 2 bases. Looked up from germline, CDR1 is MNHEY and CDR2 is SMNVEV (reference sequence). There are 16 residues in the CDR3. This CDR3 reads CASSYGQGGFNTEAFF. CDR3 coding DNA: TGTGCCAGCAGTTACGGACAGGGGGGCTTTAACACTGAAGCTTTCTTT.

The chain recombines TRBV19 with TRBJ2-7; a weak D match, TRBD1 (5 bases). V dropped 7 bases and J dropped 4 bases, with 26 bases sitting between them. Germline CDR1 and CDR2: LNHDA and SQIVND (reference sequence). The length of the CDR3 is 17 residues. The CDR3 loop is CASNLDREALSGYEQYF. CDR3 bases: TGTGCCAGTAACTTAGACAGAGAAGCCCTCTCTGGATACGAGCAGTACTTC.

This clone was counted a few times. The rearrangement uses TRBV4-1 and TRBJ2-5; no definite D call. The CDR3 has 14 residues. With 1 base removed from V and 5 bases from J, the gap between germline ends came to 11 bases. The germline CDR1 and CDR2 sequences are MGHRA and YSYEKL. In DNA, the CDR3 is TGCGCCAGCAGCCAAGCTCTAGTCTATGAGACCCAGTACTTC. Encoded protein: CASSQALVYETQYF.

The rearrangement joins TRBV2 to TRBJ2-5; the D is unclear. CDR3 length equals 14 residues. V dropped 6 bases and J dropped 5 bases, with 16 bases sitting between them. Germline V lookup: CDR1 SNHLY, CDR2 FYNNEI. The CDR3 region is CASRETPVWETQYF. CDR3 DNA: TGTGCCAGCAGGGAAACTCCGGTTTGGGAGACCCAGTACTTC.

The gene calls are TRBV5-1 and TRBJ2-2; D is uncertain. The CDR3 is 14 amino acids. Trimming removed 0 bases at V and 3 bases at J, with 6 bases between. In germline, CDR1 is SGHRS, CDR2 YFSETQ. The CDR3 coding sequence is TGCGCCAGCAGCTTGGGACTGTACACCGGGGAGCTGTTTTTT. It codes for CASSLGLYTGELFF.

This clone came up once. The chain recombines TRBV29-1 with TRBJ2-1; D is undetermined. Germline values: CDR1 SQVTM, CDR2 ANQGSEA. CDR3 length: 11 residues. The V end was cut by 6 bases, the J end by 3 bases, with 6 bases between. The CDR3 here is CSVDLYNEQFF. The CDR3 DNA reads as TGCAGCGTCGACCTCTACAATGAGCAGTTCTTC.

As DNA, the CDR3 is TGTGCCAGCATTCCCCCCGGGGGGAATGAAGCTTTCTTT. Amino acids: CASIPPGGNEAFF. V gene TRBV6-6 combines with J gene TRBJ1-1, with D perhaps matching TRBD1 (5 bases). The CDR3 is 13 residues long. The germline V and J ends were trimmed by 7 bases and 7 bases, with 16 bases remaining between them. From germline, CDR1 is MNHNY and CDR2 SVGAGI (reference sequence).

This chain connects TRBV6-1 to TRBJ1-3, with D unresolved. CDR3 length: 13 amino acids. Trimming shortened V by 6 bases and J by 0 bases, and 6 bases separated the two germline ends. The germline CDR1 and CDR2 sequences are MNHNS and SASEGT. The CDR3, as DNA: TGTGCCAGCAGATCCCCCTCTGGAAACACCATATATTTT. This codes for CASRSPSGNTIYF.

The chain uses TRBV9 and TRBJ1-1; perhaps TRBD1 as D (6 bases). This CDR3 region has 13 residues. Germline assignment: CDR1 SGDLS and CDR2 YYNGEE. V lost 3 bases, J lost 8 bases, and 14 bases lay in between. Written as DNA, the CDR3 is TGTGCCAGCAGCGGCGGCAGGGGTCGGGAAGCTTTCTTT. Amino acids: CASSGGRGREAFF.

This chain links TRBV7-8 with TRBJ2-1; no firm D call. The germline gives CDR1 SGHVS, CDR2 FQNEAQ. V was trimmed by 2 bases and J by 6 bases, leaving 14 bases between them. The CDR3 runs to 15 residues. CDR3 in DNA: TGTGCCAGCAGCTTAACGGAACGGAGCAGCAATGAGCAGTTCTTC. Residues: CASSLTERSSNEQFF.

This clone was seen a few times. CDR3 bases: TGTGCCAGCAGTGATCATCAGGGGAATGAGCAGTTCTTC. Its protein product is CASSDHQGNEQFF. The V and J genes are TRBV6-4 and TRBJ2-1; D is possibly TRBD1 (6 bases). V was cut by 3 bases and J by 7 bases, with 10 bases left in between. Germline V gene sequence: CDR1 MRHNA, CDR2 SNTAGT. CDR3 size: 13 residues.

This sequence joins TRBV7-2 and TRBJ2-7; D might be TRBD1 or TRBD2, each matching 5 bases. Germline-derived CDR1 and CDR2 are SGHTA and FQGNSA. The CDR3 covers 15 residues. The V and J ends lost 5 bases and 4 bases respectively, with 18 bases between them. CDR3 amino acids: CASSLGTSTWYEQYF. CDR3 bases: TGTGCCAGCAGCCTGGGGACGTCGACTTGGTACGAGCAGTACTTC.

The CDR3 reads CASSLVGQPNEQYF. CDR3 bases: TGTGCCAGCAGCTTAGTGGGACAGCCGAACGAGCAGTACTTC. This rearrangement joins TRBV13 to TRBJ2-7, with 7 bases aligning to TRBD1. The length of the CDR3 is 14 residues. Germline values: CDR1 PRHDT, CDR2 FYEKMQ (reference sequence). J gave up 5 bases and V 1 base, and 5 bases lay outside the gene matches.

The chain uses TRBV7-9 and TRBJ2-1; possibly TRBD1 for D (6 bases). Trimming removed 5 bases from V and 1 base from J, with 24 bases in between. CDR1 is SEHNR, CDR2 FQNEAQ, per germline (reference sequence). The CDR3 consists of 19 residues. CDR3 DNA sequence: TGTGCCAGCAGCGCGCCCCGGACAGAGGTAACATTTTCCTACAATGAGCAGTTCTTC. It is translated as CASSAPRTEVTFSYNEQFF.

In its sample, this clone was seen a few times. The chain carries TRBV13 and TRBJ1-1; a weak D match, TRBD1 (6 bases). V lost 4 bases to trimming and J lost 2 bases, with 11 bases between them. The CDR3 is 14 amino acids. The germline V gene encodes CDR1 PRHDT and CDR2 FYEKMQ (reference sequence). In nucleotides, the CDR3 is TGTGCCAGCAGCTGGGGACACGGAAACACTGAAGCTTTCTTT. Translation: CASSWGHGNTEAFF.

The sample holds a few counts of this clone. V gene TRBV28 combines with J gene TRBJ2-1; TRBD2 aligns across 7 bases. V shed 5 bases, J shed 7 bases, and the junction held 14 bases outside the gene matches. Germline V gene lookup returns CDR1 MDHEN and CDR2 SYDVKM. The CDR3 contains 16 residues. The DNA for the CDR3 is TGTGCCAGCAGTCCCCTCCGTGGCGGGAGCGGGAATGAGCAGTTCTTC. Translating it yields CASSPLRGGSGNEQFF.

The count of this clone is one. The V and J genes are TRBV13 and TRBJ2-2; D is ambiguous. The CDR3 covers 17 residues. With 3 bases removed from V and 0 bases from J, the gap between germline ends came to 14 bases. Germline assignment: CDR1 PRHDT and CDR2 FYEKMQ (reference sequence). CDR3 nucleotides: TGTGCCAGCAGCTTGTATGGGATGATCGCGAACACCGGGGAGCTGTTTTTT. Its translation is CASSLYGMIANTGELFF. Full variable domain (outside the CDR3, taken from reference TRBV13 and TRBJ2-2): AAGVIQSPRHLIKEKRETATLKCYPIPRHDTVYWYQQGPGQDPQFLISFYEKMQSDKGSIPDRFSAQQFSDYHSELNMSSLELGDSALYFCASSLYGMIANTGELFFGEGSRLTVL.

The V call is TRBV5-6, the J call TRBJ2-3; TRBD1 or TRBD2 may be the D gene (5 bases each). CDR3 length: 12 residues. Deletions cut 0 bases from V and 14 bases from J, with 13 bases between. The germline V gene has CDR1 SGHDT and CDR2 YYEEEE. In nucleotides, the CDR3 is TGTGCCAGCAGCTTGGGTGGGGGTAATCGGTATTTT. Translation gives CASSLGGGNRYF.

This clone appeared a few times. This chain links TRBV5-1 with TRBJ2-7, with TRBD2 matching 7 bases. The CDR3 runs 16 residues. V lost 0 bases to trimming and J lost 0 bases; unmatched junction nucleotides: 6. Germline V gives CDR1 SGHRS, CDR2 YFSETQ. CDR3 sequence: CASSLAPSGASYEQYF. The CDR3 DNA reads TGCGCCAGCAGCTTGGCCCCTAGCGGAGCCTCCTACGAGCAGTACTTC.

The chain carries TRBV7-2 and TRBJ2-7, with TRBD1 matching 10 bases. The ends lost 4 bases at V and 6 bases at J; junction bases unmatched: 6. This CDR3 region has 14 residues. Looked up from germline, CDR1 is SGHTA and CDR2 is FQGNSA. The CDR3 DNA reads TGTGCCAGCAGCTACGGACAGGGGGGGTTCGAGCAGTACTTC. Residues: CASSYGQGGFEQYF.

This clone was observed a few times. Written as DNA, the CDR3 is TGTGCCAGCACCTTGGGTCTAGTTGATGAGCAGTACTTC. Amino acids: CASTLGLVDEQYF. The chain is built from TRBV7-9 and TRBJ2-7; D is unresolved. From germline, CDR1 is SEHNR and CDR2 FQNEAQ (reference sequence). Trimming left V 7 bases short and J 7 bases short, with 17 bases between. The CDR3 runs to 13 residues.

The rearrangement uses TRBV6-6 and TRBJ2-4; no reliable D call. Germline V CDR1 and CDR2: MNHNY, SVGAGI (reference sequence). The length of the CDR3 is 15 residues. V was pared by 0 bases and J by 6 bases, with 12 bases between. In DNA form, the CDR3 reads TGTGCCAGCAGTTACTCGGCGGCCAGTGGAAACATTCAGTACTTC. It yields the protein CASSYSAASGNIQYF.

The CDR3 sequence: CASSIGIFNEQFF. The CDR3 bases are TGTGCCAGCAGTATCGGCATCTTTAATGAGCAGTTCTTC. The J gene is TRBJ2-1, the V gene TRBV27; no clear D. The CDR3 consists of 13 residues. Germline CDR1 MNHEY, CDR2 SMNVEV (reference sequence). V lost 5 bases and J lost 7, with 12 bases in between.

This clone has a handful of counts. The chain couples TRBV15 to TRBJ1-1; D unresolved. Per the germline V gene, CDR1 is LNHNV and CDR2 is YYDKDF (reference sequence). Between the trimmed V and J ends, which lost 3 bases and 0 bases, there was a span of 8 bases. The CDR3 sequence is 14 residues long. Here the CDR3 DNA reads TGTGCCACCAGCAGGGGTAATATGAACACTGAAGCTTTCTTT. Amino acids: CATSRGNMNTEAFF. Supplemented by reference TRBV15 and TRBJ1-1, the full variable domain reads DAMVIQNPRYQVTQFGKPVTLSCSQTLNHNVMYWYQQKSSQAPKLLFHYYDKDFNNEADTPDNFQSRRPNTSFCFLDIRSPGLGDTAMYLCATSRGNMNTEAFFGQGTRLTVV.

The J gene is TRBJ2-5, the V gene TRBV2; perhaps TRBD2 as D (5 bases). CDR3 length: 11 amino acids. CDR1 is SNHLY, CDR2 FYNNEI, per germline. V was shortened by 9 bases and J by 2 bases, with 7 bases between the two germline ends. This chain's CDR3 is CARTKQETQYF. The CDR3 DNA reads TGTGCCAGGACTAAACAAGAGACCCAGTACTTC.

The chain uses TRBV27 and TRBJ2-7; no definite D call. Germline V gives CDR1 MNHEY, CDR2 SMNVEV (reference sequence). The CDR3 contains 12 residues. Trimming cost V 2 bases and J 9 bases, with 11 bases left between them. CDR3: CASSLVGRAQYF. The CDR3, as DNA: TGTGCCAGCAGTTTAGTGGGCCGGGCGCAGTACTTC.

This clone was seen a handful of times. The chain combines TRBV7-8 with TRBJ2-1; 7 bases map to TRBD2. Unmatched junction bases numbered 21, after V lost 1 base and J lost 9 bases. The germline gives CDR1 SGHVS, CDR2 FQNEAQ. The CDR3 is 19 residues long. CDR3 DNA: TGTGCCAGCAGCTTAGTTTACGGCGGGACCACGGGGGGTAGGAGTGAGCAGTTCTTC. It translates to CASSLVYGGTTGGRSEQFF. Using reference TRBV7-8 and TRBJ2-1 for the parts outside the CDR3, the full variable domain is GAGVSQSPRYKVAKRGQDVALRCDPISGHVSLFWYQQALGQGPEFLTYFQNEAQLDKSGLPSDRFFAERPEGSVSTLKIQRTQQEDSAVYLCASSLVYGGTTGGRSEQFFGPGTRLTVL.

The rearrangement joins TRBV7-8 to TRBJ2-3; tentative D call: TRBD2 (5 bases). The V end was cut by 4 bases, the J end by 1 base, with 21 bases between. Germline lookup yields CDR1 SGHVS and CDR2 FQNEAQ. This CDR3 spans 18 amino acids. Here the CDR3 reads CASSSRSGLATGTDTQYF. The CDR3 DNA reads TGTGCCAGCAGCTCCAGAAGTGGATTAGCGACGGGCACAGATACGCAGTATTTT.

The chain carries TRBV27 and TRBJ2-3; D perhaps matches TRBD2 (6 bases). CDR3 size: 15 residues. CDR1 is MNHEY, CDR2 SMNVEV, per germline (reference sequence). The V end was cut by 3 bases, the J end by 0 bases, with 10 bases between. CDR3 loop: CASSLVAGSTDTQYF. The DNA of the CDR3 is TGTGCCAGCAGTTTGGTGGCGGGGAGCACAGATACGCAGTATTTT.